These 27 T cell receptor beta chains were sequenced from one sample in a study of blood T cell repertoires in COVID-19. TCRdb keeps only in-frame clones here, not all; method: immunoSEQ multiplex PCR. The table lists some 200,000 clones, roughly 85% of them singletons. Sequences were obtained from peripheral blood. Source of these receptors: a woman aged 18-35 years who had recovered from COVID-19.

V and J are TRBV7-3 and TRBJ2-1, with 7 bases that match TRBD2. The J segment lost 2 bases and the V segment lost 5 bases, leaving 9 bases of the junction unmatched. The CDR3 spans 16 residues. Looked up from germline, CDR1 is SGHTA and CDR2 is FQGTGA. This CDR3 reads CASSLSAGPPYNEQFF. CDR3 sequence (DNA): TGTGCCAGCAGCCTTTCAGCGGGACCGCCCTACAATGAGCAGTTCTTC.

The chain couples TRBV10-1 to TRBJ2-5; the D gene is possibly TRBD1 (6 bases). The CDR3 runs to 15 residues. V was pared by 5 bases and J by 2 bases, with 15 bases between. Germline lookup yields CDR1 WNHNN and CDR2 SYGVQD (reference sequence). CDR3 sequence reads: CASSRGQAIQETQYF. CDR3 bases: TGCGCCAGCAGTAGGGGACAAGCGATTCAAGAGACCCAGTACTTC.

V usage is TRBV13 and J usage is TRBJ2-7; D call uncertain. CDR3 length: 14 residues. Trimming cost V 4 bases and J 0 bases, with 10 bases left between them. Germline CDR1 PRHDT, CDR2 FYEKMQ (reference sequence). The CDR3 loop is CASSSLAVSYEQYF. The CDR3, as DNA: TGTGCCAGCAGCTCCCTGGCGGTCTCCTACGAGCAGTACTTC.

The chain links TRBV6-5 to TRBJ2-3, with 15 bases that match TRBD2. Per germline, CDR1 MNHEY and CDR2 SVGAGI. This CDR3 comprises 15 residues. The V segment lost 4 bases and the J segment 9 bases; nucleotides outside the gene matches: 5. CDR3: CASSSGLAGGGTQYF. The CDR3 nucleotides read TGTGCCAGCAGTTCGGGACTAGCGGGAGGAGGGACGCAGTATTTT.

The chain uses TRBV19 and TRBJ2-2; the match to TRBD2 covers 9 bases. The CDR3 loop spans 16 amino acids. Germline V lookup: CDR1 LNHDA, CDR2 SQIVND (reference sequence). The V and J ends lost 1 base and 4 bases, in that order; junction bases with no gene match: 4. CDR3 amino acids: CASSIALAGSTGELFF. The CDR3 bases are TGTGCCAGTAGTATAGCTCTAGCGGGAAGCACCGGGGAGCTGTTTTTT.

The chain employs TRBV4-1 and TRBJ1-2; D possibly corresponds to TRBD1 (5 bases). CDR3 length: 17 residues. V lost 0 bases, J lost 4 bases, and 18 bases lay in between. Germline V gives CDR1 MGHRA, CDR2 YSYEKL. For the CDR3, the DNA is TGCGCCAGCAGCCAAGACCCTATCAGGGAGGGGAGCTATGGCTACACCTTC. Residues: CASSQDPIREGSYGYTF.

The CDR3 sequence is CSVSHRGGQPQHF. The CDR3 DNA follows: TGCAGCGTTTCACACCGGGGGGGTCAGCCCCAGCATTTT. V and J are TRBV29-1 and TRBJ1-5, with D possibly matching TRBD1 (5 bases). Germline V gene data show CDR1 as SQVTM and CDR2 as ANQGSEA. The CDR3 is 13 amino acids. V gave up 5 bases and J gave up 6 bases, with 14 bases separating them.

The J gene is TRBJ2-3, the V gene TRBV19; 11 bases map to TRBD2. Per germline, CDR1 LNHDA and CDR2 SQIVND (reference sequence). Trimming at V came to 4 bases and at J to 0 bases, leaving 9 bases not matched to a gene. The CDR3 has 18 amino acids. CDR3 nucleotides: TGTGCCAGTAGTAGCCTAGGGACTAGCGGAGGTAGCACAGATACGCAGTATTTT. Its protein product is CASSSLGTSGGSTDTQYF.

The V call is TRBV19, the J call TRBJ2-7, with TRBD1 as a possible D gene (6 bases). CDR1 and CDR2 from the germline V gene are LNHDA and SQIVND (reference sequence). Trimming left V 4 bases short and J 2 bases short, with 21 bases between. This CDR3 comprises 17 residues. In DNA, the CDR3 is TGTGCCAGTAGTACCAACCGGGACACCAAAGTCGCCTACGAGCAGTACTTC. It encodes CASSTNRDTKVAYEQYF.

The chain couples TRBV24-1 to TRBJ2-1; a possible D gene is TRBD1 (5 bases). This CDR3 has 16 residues. Germline lookup yields CDR1 KGHDR and CDR2 SFDVKD. V was cut by 1 base and J by 3 bases, with 12 bases left in between. The CDR3 DNA follows: TGTGCCACCAGTGATTTCAGGGTGGTTTTCTACAATGAGCAGTTCTTC. Encoded protein: CATSDFRVVFYNEQFF.

A note on this clone: At one of its ends the junction is not consistent with the germline gene, which may arise from a read error. The chain is built from TRBV7-9 and TRBJ1-2; 10 bases fit TRBD1. Germline CDR1 reads SEHNR; CDR2 reads FQNEAQ (reference sequence). The CDR3 is made up of 17 amino acids. The CDR3 region is CASSLASTGGGGYGYTF. As DNA, the CDR3 is TGTGCCAGCAGCCTAGCCTCGACAGGGGGCGGAGGCTATGGCTACACCTTC.

CDR3 nucleotides: TGTGCCAGCAGTCCCGGGACAGGGTCCTACGAGCAGTACTTC. It is translated as CASSPGTGSYEQYF. J is TRBJ2-7 and V is TRBV6-5; 9 bases match TRBD1. The germline CDR1 and CDR2 sequences are MNHEY and SVGAGI. The length of the CDR3 is 14 residues. After removal of 5 bases from V and 1 base from J, the junction contained 3 bases not matched to a gene.

This chain connects TRBV4-3 to TRBJ2-3, with D possibly TRBD2 on 6 matching bases. Germline assignment: CDR1 LGHNA and CDR2 YSLEER. V shed 6 bases and J shed 2 bases, with 9 bases lying between them. The CDR3 loop spans 13 amino acids. CDR3 nucleotides: TGCGCCAGCAGGCGGGGATACACAGATACGCAGTATTTT. The encoded protein is CASRRGYTDTQYF.

This chain joins TRBV7-9 and TRBJ2-1; 7 bases match TRBD2. The CDR3 runs to 14 residues. Germline CDR1 SEHNR, CDR2 FQNEAQ (reference sequence). Trimming cost V 2 bases and J 6 bases; bases outside gene matches: 4. CDR3: CASSLSSGFNEQFF. CDR3 coding DNA: TGTGCCAGCAGCTTATCTAGCGGTTTCAATGAGCAGTTCTTC.

The chain uses TRBV4-3 and TRBJ2-7; 10 bases align to TRBD1. The CDR3 spans 15 residues. In germline, CDR1 is LGHNA, CDR2 YSLEER. Trimming at V came to 2 bases and at J to 1 base, leaving 2 bases not matched to a gene. In DNA form, the CDR3 reads TGCGCCAGCAGCCAACCGGGACAGGGGTCCTACGAGCAGTACTTC. This gives the protein CASSQPGQGSYEQYF.

The V gene is TRBV5-1, the J gene TRBJ2-1, with no clear D. The ends were cut back, 4 bases at V and 0 bases at J, with 14 bases in the middle. The germline V gene encodes CDR1 SGHRS and CDR2 YFSETQ. The CDR3 covers 16 residues. The CDR3 region has the DNA TGCGCCAGCAGCGTGCGTGTCTCGAGCTCCTACAATGAGCAGTTCTTC. Translated: CASSVRVSSSYNEQFF.

The V gene is TRBV18, the J gene TRBJ2-1, with 7 bases fitting TRBD2. This CDR3 region has 16 residues. V shed 1 base, J shed 0 bases, and the junction held 3 bases outside the gene matches. Germline V gene data show CDR1 as KGHSH and CDR2 as LQKENI. The CDR3 sequence: CASSPQLASSYNEQFF. The CDR3 bases are TGTGCCAGCTCACCACAACTAGCGAGCTCCTACAATGAGCAGTTCTTC.

The genes are TRBV7-9 and TRBJ1-1; D not resolved. V was shortened by 1 base and J by 1 base, with 10 bases between the two germline ends. There are 15 residues in the CDR3. The germline V gene encodes CDR1 SEHNR and CDR2 FQNEAQ (reference sequence). CDR3 sequence reads: CASSLDGLSNTEAFF. In DNA, the CDR3 is TGTGCCAGCAGCTTAGATGGCCTCTCGAACACTGAAGCTTTCTTT. Based on the CDR3 plus reference TRBV7-9 and TRBJ1-1, the full variable domain is DTGVSQNPRHKITKRGQNVTFRCDPISEHNRLYWYRQTLGQGPEFLTYFQNEAQLEKSRLLSDRFSAERPKGSFSTLEIQRTEQGDSAMYLCASSLDGLSNTEAFFGQGTRLTVV.

The chain employs TRBV7-2 and TRBJ2-1; 10 bases match TRBD1. The ends lost 5 bases at V and 7 bases at J; junction bases unmatched: 5. Germline V CDR1 and CDR2: SGHTA, FQGNSA. The CDR3 contains 14 residues. The CDR3 sequence is CASSRDRGPNEQFF. As DNA, the CDR3 is TGTGCCAGCAGCCGCGACAGGGGGCCTAATGAGCAGTTCTTC.

The rearrangement uses TRBV18 and TRBJ2-5; tentative D call: TRBD2 (6 bases). The V gene's germline CDR1 is KGHSH and CDR2 LQKENI. The CDR3 covers 14 residues. V gave up 1 base and J gave up 5 bases, with 11 bases separating them. Here the CDR3 reads CASSPLGGRETQYF. The CDR3 DNA reads TGTGCCAGCTCACCACTCGGGGGAAGGGAGACCCAGTACTTC.

The chain has TRBV24-1 and TRBJ2-1, with a weak D call TRBD2 (6 bases). CDR1 and CDR2 from the germline V gene are KGHDR and SFDVKD. There are 16 residues in the CDR3. V was shortened by 2 bases and J by 4 bases, with 14 bases between the two germline ends. The CDR3: CATSDSLARTYNEQFF. CDR3 bases: TGTGCCACCAGTGATTCTCTAGCGCGAACTTACAATGAGCAGTTCTTC.

The table lists this clone with a count of one. The gene calls are TRBV5-5 and TRBJ1-2; no firm D call. The CDR3 length is 15 residues. V lost 0 bases and J lost 2, with 11 bases in between. The germline V gene encodes CDR1 SGHKS and CDR2 YYEKEE (reference sequence). The CDR3 DNA is TGTGCCAGCAGCTTGGCTAGGACTATGAACTATGGCTACACCTTC. It encodes CASSLARTMNYGYTF.

The chain carries TRBV10-1 and TRBJ2-1; D unclear. Per the germline V gene, CDR1 is WNHNN and CDR2 is SYGVQD (reference sequence). CDR3 length: 15 amino acids. V dropped 6 bases and J dropped 4 bases, with 16 bases sitting between them. CDR3 nucleotides: TGCGCCAGCAGCCCCAACGCGGCTAATTACAATGAGCAGTTCTTC. As protein: CASSPNAANYNEQFF.

The V and J genes are TRBV27 and TRBJ1-6; no clear D. V shed 0 bases and J shed 8 bases, with 5 bases lying between them. The germline CDR1 and CDR2 sequences are MNHEY and SMNVEV (reference sequence). The CDR3 consists of 13 residues. CDR3 residues: CASSLSADSPLHF. The CDR3 region has the DNA TGTGCCAGCAGTTTATCGGCAGATTCACCCCTCCACTTT.

This clone was seen once. The gene calls are TRBV2 and TRBJ2-7; TRBD1 agrees at 9 bases. This CDR3 has 11 amino acids. V was pared by 8 bases and J by 7 bases, with 3 bases of the junction left unmatched. The germline gives CDR1 SNHLY, CDR2 FYNNEI. CDR3 region: CASLGTGEQYF. CDR3 DNA: TGTGCCAGCCTAGGGACAGGGGAGCAGTACTTC.

This rearrangement joins TRBV19 to TRBJ1-5, with TRBD1 matching 8 bases. With V trimmed by 6 bases and J by 11 bases, 9 bases remained unmatched. Germline values: CDR1 LNHDA, CDR2 SQIVND (reference sequence). The CDR3 has 13 residues. The CDR3 nucleotides read TGTGCCAGTAGAGTGACAGGGGTATTAACCCAGCATTTT. Its translation: CASRVTGVLTQHF.

The chain combines TRBV20-1 with TRBJ2-3; TRBD1 matches at 7 bases. The CDR3 has 15 amino acids. J lost 6 bases, V lost 3 bases, and 12 bases had no gene match. The germline V gene encodes CDR1 DFQATT and CDR2 SNEGSKA (reference sequence). The CDR3 DNA reads as TGCAGTGCTAGTGATTTAGAACAGGGGATGGATACGCAGTATTTT. Its protein product is CSASDLEQGMDTQYF.